A selection of T cell receptor beta chains follows, all from one sample in a study of graft-versus-host responses after intestinal transplantation. The protocol was immunoSEQ multiplex PCR, while the TCRdb copy is restricted to in-frame clones and leaves out a portion. The sample comprises about 15,000 clones, around three fifths of which are singletons, and around 13% rests with the top ten. Specimen: ileum tissue, collected 524 days after transplant. Receptors were obtained from a human patient who received an intestinal transplant, so some T cells may come from the graft donor. Both conserved end residues are part of each CDR3. The D gene is left open where the match is weak. Not every row has a clone size; where given, it reads once, few, many or a size class.

v_gene	d_gene	abundance	j_gene	len	CDR3nt	CDR3aa
TRBV6-1	TRBD1	few	TRBJ1-1	15	TGTGCCAGCAGTGACACCGGGACAGGGATGCCTGAAGCTTTCTTT	CASSDTGTGMPEAFF
TRBV4-3	-	few	TRBJ1-5	15	TGCGCCAGCAGCCAAGATGGACAGTTCAATCAGCCCCAGCATTTT	CASSQDGQFNQPQHF
TRBV6-5	-	-	TRBJ1-1	15	TGTGCCAGCAGTACAGGGTTGGGGATGAACACTGAAGCTTTCTTT	CASSTGLGMNTEAFF
TRBV27	-	-	TRBJ1-1	14	TGTGCCAGCAGTTTATCAGGGGCGAACACTGAAGCTTTCTTT	CASSLSGANTEAFF
TRBV5-1	TRBD1	-	TRBJ1-2	15	TGCGCCAGCAGCTTCGGGACAGGTCTCCCCTATGGCTACACCTTC	CASSFGTGLPYGYTF
TRBV5-4	TRBD1	-	TRBJ2-1	16	TGTGCCAGCAGCCTCGGGACAGGGGGAAGCTACAATGAGCAGTTCTTC	CASSLGTGGSYNEQFF
TRBV5-1	TRBD1	-	TRBJ1-2	16	TGCGCCAGCAGCTCCGACCCCAAGACAGGGGAATATGGCTACACCTTC	CASSSDPKTGEYGYTF
TRBV12-5	-	-	TRBJ2-7	18	TGTGCTAGTGCTCTCGGAGGGGGCCCGACCCGACTCTCCTACGAGCAGTACTTC	CASALGGGPTRLSYEQYF
TRBV19	-	once	TRBJ2-6	14	TGTGCCACCAGGTTCGGGGTGGGGGCCAACGTCCTGACTTTC	CATRFGVGANVLTF
TRBV5-4	-	-	TRBJ1-1	13	TGTGCCAGCAGCTTGGGGGTGACAGGAAAAGCTTTCTTT	CASSLGVTGKAFF
TRBV6-1	-	-	TRBJ1-4	15	TGTGCCAGCAGTGAATCAGGGTGGGAAGAGGAAAAACTGTTTTTT	CASSESGWEEEKLFF
TRBV29-1	TRBD1	once	TRBJ2-1	12	TGCAGCTCCGGGACAGGGGGAGGTGAGCAGTTCTTC	CSSGTGGGEQFF
TRBV18	TRBD2	-	TRBJ2-3	15	TGTGCCAGCTCCCCGTCAAGAGCGGGGGGCGATACGCAGTATTTT	CASSPSRAGGDTQYF
TRBV7-2	-	-	TRBJ2-3	18	TGTGCCAGCAGCCGACAGGGGGCTAGCGGGACTAGCACAGATACGCAGTATTTT	CASSRQGASGTSTDTQYF
TRBV5-1	-	-	TRBJ2-5	14	TGCGCCAGCAGCTTGATCGACGCGGAAGAGACCCAGTACTTC	CASSLIDAEETQYF
TRBV5-1	-	-	TRBJ2-2	17	TGCGCCAGCAGCTTGGTTGCCAGGGGCCTAAACACCGGGGAGCTGTTTTTT	CASSLVARGLNTGELFF
TRBV2	TRBD1	-	TRBJ1-2	14	TGTGCCAGCAGTGAAGGCAGGGGGCGCGCCGGCTACACCTTC	CASSEGRGRAGYTF
TRBV7-2	TRBD1	-	TRBJ2-7	15	TGTGCCAGCAGCCTGACAGGGGGGTCCTCCTACGAGCAGTACTTC	CASSLTGGSSYEQYF
TRBV11-3	TRBD1	-	TRBJ1-6	16	TGTGCCAGCAGCTCGAGAAGACAGGGGGCTGGTTCACCCCTCCACTTT	CASSSRRQGAGSPLHF
TRBV6-5	TRBD1	once	TRBJ1-2	13	TGTGCCACCGGGACAGGCATAAACTATGGCTACACCTTC	CATGTGINYGYTF
TRBV6-4	TRBD1	-	TRBJ1-2	11	TGTGCCAGCAGTTGGACAGGTAGGTACACCTTC	CASSWTGRYTF
TRBV19	TRBD2	medium-sized	TRBJ2-7	15	TGTGCCAGTAGTCTCGGACTAGCGGGGGGGAACGAGCAGTACTTC	CASSLGLAGGNEQYF
TRBV5-6	-	few	TRBJ2-1	14	TGTGCCAGCAGCTTGGGAGGAGCCTCCAATGAGCAGTTCTTC	CASSLGGASNEQFF
TRBV29-1	TRBD2	-	TRBJ2-3	16	TGCAGCGTTGGAGGCGGAGGACTAGCGGTCACAGATACGCAGTATTTT	CSVGGGGLAVTDTQYF
TRBV4-3	-	few	TRBJ1-4	14	TGCGCCAGCAGCCCTGTGGGGCTCGGTGAAAAACTGTTTTTT	CASSPVGLGEKLFF
TRBV7-9	-	-	TRBJ1-4	13	TGTGCCAGCAGCTTATCAAATGATGAAAAACTGTTTTTT	CASSLSNDEKLFF
TRBV25-1	-	once	TRBJ1-5	12	TGTGCCGCCGCCCAGGGCAATCAGCCCCAGCATTTT	CAAAQGNQPQHF